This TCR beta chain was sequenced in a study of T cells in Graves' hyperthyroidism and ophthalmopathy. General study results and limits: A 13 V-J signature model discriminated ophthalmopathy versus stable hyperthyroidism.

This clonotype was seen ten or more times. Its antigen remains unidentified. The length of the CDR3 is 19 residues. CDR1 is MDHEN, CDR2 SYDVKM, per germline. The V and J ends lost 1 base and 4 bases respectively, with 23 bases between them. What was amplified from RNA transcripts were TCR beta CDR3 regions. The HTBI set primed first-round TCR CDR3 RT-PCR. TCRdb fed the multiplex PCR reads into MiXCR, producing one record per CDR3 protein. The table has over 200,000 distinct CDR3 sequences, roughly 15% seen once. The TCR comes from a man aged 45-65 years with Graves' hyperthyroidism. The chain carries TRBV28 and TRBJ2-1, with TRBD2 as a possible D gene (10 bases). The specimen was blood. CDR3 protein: CASSLSTGGKAGGYNEQFF. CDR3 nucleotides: TGTGCCAGCAGTTTATCCACAGGGGGCAAAGCGGGAGGGTACAATGAGCAGTTCTTC.